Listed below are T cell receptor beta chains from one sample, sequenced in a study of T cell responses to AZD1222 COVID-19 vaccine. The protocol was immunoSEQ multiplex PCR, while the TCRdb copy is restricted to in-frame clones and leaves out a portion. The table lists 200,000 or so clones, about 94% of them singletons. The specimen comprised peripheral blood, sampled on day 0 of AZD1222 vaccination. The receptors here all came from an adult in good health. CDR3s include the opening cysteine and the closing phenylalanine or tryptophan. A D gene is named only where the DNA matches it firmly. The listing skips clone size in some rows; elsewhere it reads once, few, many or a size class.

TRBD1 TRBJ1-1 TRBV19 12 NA CASRTGNTEAFF TGTGCCAGTCGGACAGGGAACACTGAAGCTTTCTTT
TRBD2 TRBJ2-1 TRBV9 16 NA CASSDLAGQSYNEQFF TGTGCCAGCAGCGATTTAGCGGGCCAGTCCTACAATGAGCAGTTCTTC
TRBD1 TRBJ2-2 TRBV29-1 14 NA CSVVDRAYTGELFF TGCAGCGTTGTAGACAGGGCCTACACCGGGGAGCTGTTTTTT
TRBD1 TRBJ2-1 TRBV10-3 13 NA CATMGTGGFEQFF TGTGCCACCATGGGGACAGGGGGCTTTGAGCAGTTCTTC
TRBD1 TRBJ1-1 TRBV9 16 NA CASSLRTGFWWTEAFF TGTGCCAGCAGCTTACGGACAGGGTTTTGGTGGACTGAAGCTTTCTTT
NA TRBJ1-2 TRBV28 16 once CASLRPTGQINYGYTF TGTGCCAGCTTACGACCGACAGGACAGATAAACTATGGCTACACCTTC
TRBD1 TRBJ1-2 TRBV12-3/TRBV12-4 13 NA CASSRTGAQGYTF TGTGCCAGCAGCCGGACAGGGGCGCAGGGCTACACCTTC
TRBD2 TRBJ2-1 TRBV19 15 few CASSPAASGWNEQFF TGTGCCAGTAGTCCCGCGGCTAGCGGGTGGAATGAGCAGTTCTTC
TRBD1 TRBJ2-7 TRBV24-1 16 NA CATSDPQGPLAYEQYF TGTGCCACCAGTGATCCACAGGGGCCGCTAGCCTACGAGCAGTACTTC
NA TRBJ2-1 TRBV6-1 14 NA CASSEQSSYNEQFF TGTGCCAGCAGTGAGCAGAGCTCCTACAATGAGCAGTTCTTC
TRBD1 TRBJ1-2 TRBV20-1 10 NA CSATGGGYTF TGCAGTGCTACAGGGGGAGGCTACACCTTC
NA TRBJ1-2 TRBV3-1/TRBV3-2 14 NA CASSPGLSNYGYTF TGTGCCAGCAGCCCAGGTTTATCTAACTATGGCTACACCTTC
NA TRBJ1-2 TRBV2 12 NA CASTEGVYGYTF TGTGCCAGCACCGAAGGGGTCTATGGCTACACCTTC
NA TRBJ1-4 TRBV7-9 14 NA CASRPGTHSEKLFF TGTGCCAGCAGACCCGGGACCCATAGCGAAAAACTGTTTTTT
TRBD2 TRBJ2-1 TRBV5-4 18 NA CASSLATSGRASRNEQFF TGTGCCAGCAGCTTGGCGACTAGCGGGAGGGCCTCGCGGAATGAGCAGTTCTTC
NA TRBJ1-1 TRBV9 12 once CASSPDGHEAFF TGTGCCAGCAGCCCGGACGGGCATGAAGCTTTCTTT
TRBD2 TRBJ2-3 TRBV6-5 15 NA CASSYGGLAQNTQYF TGTGCCAGCAGTTACGGGGGACTAGCCCAAAATACGCAGTATTTT
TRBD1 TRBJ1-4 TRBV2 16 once CASTEGRQGAWEKLFF TGTGCCAGCACGGAGGGCCGACAGGGGGCTTGGGAAAAACTGTTTTTT
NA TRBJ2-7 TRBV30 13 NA CAWGSGGSYEQYF TGTGCCTGGGGGAGCGGAGGATCCTACGAGCAGTACTTC
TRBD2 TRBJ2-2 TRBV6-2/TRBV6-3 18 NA CASSYPSGGGRASGELFF TGTGCCAGCAGTTACCCTTCGGGTGGCGGGAGGGCCTCCGGGGAGCTGTTTTTT
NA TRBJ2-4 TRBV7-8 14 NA CASSLGRRTNIQYF TGTGCCAGCAGCTTAGGGCGGCGGACAAACATTCAGTACTTC
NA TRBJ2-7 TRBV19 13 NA CASTAGATYEQYF TGTGCCAGTACAGCGGGTGCAACCTACGAGCAGTACTTC
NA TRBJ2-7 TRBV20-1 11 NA CSANGWDEQYF TGCAGTGCTAATGGTTGGGACGAGCAGTACTTC
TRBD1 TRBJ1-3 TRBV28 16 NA CASSLPGTVSGNTIYF TGTGCCAGCAGTTTACCCGGGACAGTCTCTGGAAACACCATATATTTT
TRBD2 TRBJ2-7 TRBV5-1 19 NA CASSLSRALIAGGPGEQYF TGCGCCAGCAGCTTGTCCAGGGCCCTTATAGCGGGAGGGCCGGGGGAGCAGTACTTC
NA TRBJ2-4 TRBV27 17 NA CASSSPRGFLAKNIQYF TGTGCCAGCAGTAGCCCTAGAGGCTTTTTAGCCAAAAACATTCAGTACTTC
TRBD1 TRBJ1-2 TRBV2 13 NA CASRAGQGFGYTF TGTGCCAGCAGGGCGGGACAGGGATTTGGCTACACCTTC
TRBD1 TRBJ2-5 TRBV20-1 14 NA CSASRGQGQETQYF TGCAGTGCTAGTAGGGGACAGGGACAAGAGACCCAGTACTTC
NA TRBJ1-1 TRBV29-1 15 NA CSVPLGGQPNTEAFF TGCAGCGTTCCACTAGGAGGACAACCGAACACTGAAGCTTTCTTT
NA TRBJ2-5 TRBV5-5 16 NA CASSFYRDRYQETQYF TGTGCCAGCAGCTTCTATAGGGACCGGTACCAAGAGACCCAGTACTTC
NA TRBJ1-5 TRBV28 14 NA CASSSDQNFRPQHF TGTGCCAGCAGTTCGGACCAGAACTTTCGGCCCCAGCATTTT
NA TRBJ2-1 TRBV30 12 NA CAWAPGYNEQFF TGTGCCTGGGCCCCCGGTTACAATGAGCAGTTCTTC
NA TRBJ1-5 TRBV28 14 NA CASSLRGFNQPQHF TGTGCCAGCAGTTTGAGGGGGTTCAATCAGCCCCAGCATTTT
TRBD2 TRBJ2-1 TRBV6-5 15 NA CASTWTSGNVNEQFF TGTGCCAGCACTTGGACTAGCGGGAATGTCAATGAGCAGTTCTTC
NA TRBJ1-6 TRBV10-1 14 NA CASSLQDFWSPLHF TGCGCCAGCAGCCTCCAGGATTTTTGGTCACCCCTCCACTTT
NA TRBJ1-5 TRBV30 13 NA CAWSDSGDQPQHF TGTGCCTGGAGTGACAGCGGAGATCAGCCCCAGCATTTT
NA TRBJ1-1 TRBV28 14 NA CATTGAHAVTEAFF TGTGCCACCACCGGAGCGCACGCCGTCACTGAAGCTTTCTTT
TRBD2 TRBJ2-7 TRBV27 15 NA CASSSIAGGPYEQYF TGTGCCAGCAGTTCCATAGCGGGAGGGCCCTACGAGCAGTACTTC
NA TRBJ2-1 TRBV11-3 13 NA CASSLEGSHEQFF TGTGCCAGCAGCCTAGAAGGGTCCCATGAGCAGTTCTTC
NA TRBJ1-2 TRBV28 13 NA CASSFRTGKGYTF TGTGCCAGCAGTTTCAGAACAGGGAAAGGCTACACCTTC
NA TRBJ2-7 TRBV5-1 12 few CASSLSDYEQYF TGCGCCAGCAGCTTGTCCGACTACGAGCAGTACTTC
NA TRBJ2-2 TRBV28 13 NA CASVQENTGELFF TGTGCCAGCGTACAGGAGAACACCGGGGAGCTGTTTTTT
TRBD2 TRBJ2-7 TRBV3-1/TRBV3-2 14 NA CASSHLGREYEQYF TGTGCCAGCAGCCACTTGGGGAGGGAGTACGAGCAGTACTTC
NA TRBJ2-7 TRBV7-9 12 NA CASSLLGYEQYF TGTGCCAGCAGCCTGTTGGGCTACGAGCAGTACTTC
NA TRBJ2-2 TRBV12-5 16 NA CASGFRGRGASGELFF TGTGCTAGTGGTTTCCGTGGGCGGGGCGCGTCCGGGGAGCTGTTTTTT
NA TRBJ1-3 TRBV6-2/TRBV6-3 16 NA CASSKPDRSSGNTIYF TGTGCCAGCAGCAAACCTGACAGGAGCTCTGGAAACACCATATATTTT
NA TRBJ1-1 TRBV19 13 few CASSIKMNTEAFF TGTGCCAGTAGTATAAAGATGAACACTGAAGCTTTCTTT
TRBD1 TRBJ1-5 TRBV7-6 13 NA CASSLAQGGPQHF TGTGCCAGCAGCTTAGCTCAGGGGGGGCCCCAGCATTTT
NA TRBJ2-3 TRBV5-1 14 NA CASSRDTTVDTQYF TGCGCCAGCAGCCGGGACACCACAGTGGATACGCAGTATTTT
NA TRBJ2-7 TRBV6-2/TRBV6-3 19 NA CASSRLAQTGTDKDYEQYF TGTGCCAGCAGCCGGCTCGCCCAGACTGGGACTGACAAGGACTACGAGCAGTACTTC